The 31 T cell receptor beta chains reported below all come from one sample, sequenced in a study of blood T cell repertoires in COVID-19. TCRdb keeps only in-frame clones here, not all; method: immunoSEQ multiplex PCR. The sample lists about 370,000 clones, roughly 90% occurring once. What was sequenced was peripheral blood. These receptors were taken from a woman aged 25 to 39 with COVID-19, enrolled during active disease.

This sequence joins TRBV28 and TRBJ2-1, with 11 bases identical to TRBD2. Germline lookup yields CDR1 MDHEN and CDR2 SYDVKM. The CDR3 has 16 amino acids. J gave up 3 bases and V 7 bases, and 8 bases lay outside the gene matches. The DNA for the CDR3 is TGTGCCAGCACTAGCGGGGGGCAAAGGATCTACAATGAGCAGTTCTTC. Amino acids: CASTSGGQRIYNEQFF.

In this sample, this clone turned up once. The chain couples TRBV7-6 to TRBJ2-3; TRBD1 aligns across 12 bases. With 1 base clipped from V and 4 bases from J, the junction kept 6 bases outside the gene matches. The germline CDR1 and CDR2 sequences are SGHVS and FNYEAQ. This CDR3 region has 17 residues. This chain's CDR3 is CASSLGPGQGAADTQYF. In DNA form, the CDR3 reads TGTGCCAGCAGCTTAGGGCCGGGACAGGGGGCCGCAGATACGCAGTATTTT. Combining the CDR3 with reference TRBV7-6 and TRBJ2-3 gives the whole variable domain GAGVSQSPRYKVTKRGQDVALRCDPISGHVSLYWYRQALGQGPEFLTYFNYEAQQDKSGLPNDRFSAERPEGSISTLTIQRTEQRDSAMYRCASSLGPGQGAADTQYFGPGTRLTVL.

The chain recombines TRBV28 with TRBJ1-4, with D maybe TRBD1 (6 bases). The CDR3 is 15 residues long. Germline V gives CDR1 MDHEN, CDR2 SYDVKM. The V end lost 6 bases, the J end lost 10 bases, and 21 bases lay between the germline ends. CDR3 amino acids: CASSRVTGWGGKLFF. The CDR3 DNA sequence: TGTGCCAGCAGCAGGGTGACAGGCTGGGGGGGAAAACTGTTTTTT.

The chain recombines TRBV28 with TRBJ2-3, with 8 positions matching TRBD2. Germline V gives CDR1 MDHEN, CDR2 SYDVKM. Germline trimming cut 3 bases from V and 1 base from J; bases unmatched to any gene: 3. CDR3 length: 15 amino acids. DNA of the CDR3: TGTGCCAGCAGTTTTTCGGGGGGGGGCACAGATACGCAGTATTTT. As protein: CASSFSGGGTDTQYF.

The J gene is TRBJ2-4, the V gene TRBV15, with 7 bases aligning to TRBD1. Germline V CDR1 and CDR2: LNHNV, YYDKDF (reference sequence). The CDR3 is 15 residues long. The trim removed 1 base at V and 9 bases at J, leaving 9 bases unmatched. CDR3 sequence: CATSRVTGESSIQYF. CDR3 DNA sequence: TGTGCCACCAGCAGAGTAACAGGGGAGAGTAGCATTCAGTACTTC.

This sequence joins TRBV9 and TRBJ1-6; the match to TRBD1 covers 8 bases. The CDR3 runs 15 residues. The V gene's germline CDR1 is SGDLS and CDR2 YYNGEE. Trimming took 3 bases from V and 7 from J; bases not matched to a gene: 6. The CDR3, as DNA: TGTGCCAGCAGCGGCCAGGGGGCTGACAATTCACCCCTCCACTTT. Amino acids: CASSGQGADNSPLHF. Full variable domain (outside the CDR3, taken from reference TRBV9 and TRBJ1-6): DSGVTQTPKHLITATGQRVTLRCSPRSGDLSVYWYQQSLDQGLQFLIQYYNGEERAKGNILERFSAQQFPDLHSELNLSSLELGDSALYFCASSGQGADNSPLHFGNGTRLTVT.

The V gene is TRBV4-1, the J gene TRBJ1-3; possible D gene TRBD1, 6 bases. With 3 bases removed from V and 0 bases from J, the gap between germline ends came to 12 bases. The CDR3 has 16 residues. The germline gives CDR1 MGHRA, CDR2 YSYEKL. The CDR3 sequence: CASSHIQGSSGNTIYF. The CDR3 DNA sequence: TGCGCCAGCAGCCACATACAGGGTAGCTCTGGAAACACCATATATTTT.

CDR3 amino acids: CASSHLTGTVEQFF. CDR3 nucleotides: TGCGCCAGCAGCCATCTCACCGGGACAGTAGAGCAGTTCTTC. The chain employs TRBV4-3 and TRBJ2-1, with 7 bases lining up with TRBD1. The germline gives CDR1 LGHNA, CDR2 YSLEER. J was trimmed by 10 bases and V by 3 bases; bases with no gene match: 9. The CDR3 runs 14 residues.

This chain connects TRBV6-6 to TRBJ1-5, with 8 bases fitting TRBD1. This CDR3 is built from 15 residues. Germline assignment: CDR1 MNHNY and CDR2 SVGAGI (reference sequence). The V segment lost 6 bases and the J segment 4 bases; nucleotides outside the gene matches: 8. CDR3 sequence reads: CASRLTGGGNQPQHF. The CDR3 DNA is TGTGCCAGCAGGCTTACAGGGGGAGGTAATCAGCCCCAGCATTTT.

This clone was seen just once. The chain couples TRBV10-3 to TRBJ2-2, with 9 bases matching TRBD1. This CDR3 contains 15 residues. With 10 bases clipped from V and 5 bases from J, the junction kept 11 bases outside the gene matches. Germline V lookup: CDR1 ENHRY, CDR2 SYGVKD. The CDR3 coding sequence is TGTGCCACCCAAAGGGGACAGGGTAGAACCGGGGAGCTGTTTTTT. This codes for CATQRGQGRTGELFF.

The rearrangement uses TRBV21-1 and TRBJ2-7; the table's D call TRBD2 went unverified against the DNA. TRBV21-1 is termed a pseudogene. This CDR3 contains 15 residues. The CDR3, as DNA: TGTGCCAGCTTCGAACACGGGACTAGCGGCTACGAGCAGTACGTC. It is translated as CASFEHGTSGYEQYV.

The chain is built from TRBV11-3 and TRBJ1-1, with D possibly matching TRBD1 (5 bases). Germline assignment: CDR1 SGHNT and CDR2 YENEEA. This CDR3 is 15 amino acids long. Deletions cut 8 bases from V and 3 bases from J, with 19 bases between. The CDR3 DNA follows: TGTGCCAGCCTCGACCGGGACGGGGGGGACACTGAAGCTTTCTTT. This encodes CASLDRDGGDTEAFF. The full variable domain, its missing parts supplied by reference TRBV11-3 and TRBJ1-1, is EAGVVQSPRYKIIEKKQPVAFWCNPISGHNTLYWYLQNLGQGPELLIRYENEEAVDDSQLPKDRFSAERLKGVDSTLKIQPAELGDSAVYLCASLDRDGGDTEAFFGQGTRLTVV.

This chain links TRBV6-6 with TRBJ2-7, with 8 bases aligning to TRBD1. Germline lookup yields CDR1 MNHNY and CDR2 SVGAGI (reference sequence). The CDR3 spans 15 residues. After removal of 5 bases from V and 0 bases from J, the junction contained 6 bases not matched to a gene. The CDR3 sequence is CASSGHRGSSYEQYF. DNA for the CDR3: TGTGCCAGCAGTGGCCACAGGGGGAGCTCCTACGAGCAGTACTTC.

This chain connects TRBV3-1 (or the pseudogene TRBV3-2) to TRBJ1-6, with 9 positions matching TRBD1. Germline V gene sequence: CDR1 LGHDT, CDR2 YNNKEL (reference sequence). The length of the CDR3 is 16 residues. Trimming took 2 bases from V and 9 from J; bases not matched to a gene: 8. Here the CDR3 DNA reads TGTGCCAGCAGCCAAAGTTGGGACAGGGAGGGTTCACCCCTCCACTTT. This encodes CASSQSWDREGSPLHF.

The V gene is TRBV28, the J gene TRBJ1-2; tentative D call: TRBD1 (5 bases). The germline V and J ends were trimmed by 3 bases and 5 bases, with 13 bases remaining between them. The CDR3 loop spans 14 amino acids. CDR1 is MDHEN and CDR2 is SYDVKM in the germline V gene. In nucleotides, the CDR3 is TGTGCCAGCAGTTTGGGGATGCGGGGGTATGGCTACACCTTC. It yields the protein CASSLGMRGYGYTF.

The chain couples TRBV6-2 or TRBV6-3 to TRBJ2-7; D is uncertain. The CDR3 covers 14 residues. CDR1 is MNHEY and CDR2 is SVGEGT in the germline V gene. Trimming removed 3 bases from V and 5 bases from J, with 14 bases in between. The chain's CDR3 is CASSYPQARDEQYV. The CDR3 coding sequence is TGTGCCAGCAGTTATCCGCAGGCACGCGACGAGCAGTACGTC.

The gene calls are TRBV29-1 and TRBJ2-1, with 10 bases lining up with TRBD2. This CDR3 comprises 16 residues. Trimming cost V 1 base and J 1 base; bases outside gene matches: 4. Per germline, CDR1 SQVTM and CDR2 ANQGSEA. CDR3 sequence: CSVEGVSGGSYNEQFF. As DNA, the CDR3 is TGCAGCGTTGAAGGGGTTAGCGGGGGGTCCTACAATGAGCAGTTCTTC.

The V and J genes are TRBV18 and TRBJ1-2; a possible D gene is TRBD1 (6 bases). Trimming took off 6 bases at V and 1 base at J, with 18 bases between the two ends. This CDR3 spans 16 amino acids. The germline V gene encodes CDR1 KGHSH and CDR2 LQKENI. The CDR3 here is CASSLNGQRLNYGYTF. The CDR3 DNA is TGTGCCAGCTCCCTCAACGGACAGAGACTTAACTATGGCTACACCTTC.

The genes are TRBV5-1 and TRBJ2-1; 12 bases align to TRBD2. This CDR3 is 16 amino acids long. Germline-derived CDR1 and CDR2 are SGHRS and YFSETQ. V lost 4 bases to trimming and J lost 8 bases; unmatched junction nucleotides: 10. This CDR3 is CASSGRLAGDEDEQFF. CDR3 DNA sequence: TGCGCCAGCAGCGGAAGACTAGCGGGAGATGAAGATGAGCAGTTCTTC.

The chain combines TRBV6-6 with TRBJ1-1, with D tentatively TRBD1 (5 bases). Germline assignment: CDR1 MNHNY and CDR2 SVGAGI (reference sequence). CDR3 size: 15 residues. Between the trimmed V and J ends, which lost 0 bases and 5 bases, there was a span of 13 bases. Here the CDR3 DNA reads TGTGCCAGCAGTTACTCGACCAGGGATCAAACTGAAGCTTTCTTT. This sequence encodes CASSYSTRDQTEAFF.

The genes are TRBV3-1 (or the pseudogene TRBV3-2) and TRBJ2-1; a possible D gene is TRBD2 (5 bases). V was pared by 4 bases and J by 14 bases, with 15 bases between. From germline, CDR1 is LGHDT and CDR2 YNNKEL (reference sequence). The CDR3 loop spans 12 amino acids. The CDR3 DNA reads as TGTGCCAGCAGCCTAACTAGTGGTGGGGAGTTCTTC. Translated: CASSLTSGGEFF.

The chain is built from TRBV6-5 and TRBJ1-2, with a weak D call TRBD1 (6 bases). Germline assignment: CDR1 MNHEY and CDR2 SVGAGI. The CDR3 extends over 14 amino acids. Trimming left V 4 bases short and J 8 bases short, with 17 bases between. CDR3 protein: CASSFLTGGLGYTF. The CDR3 DNA reads TGTGCCAGCAGTTTCTTGACAGGCGGTTTGGGCTACACCTTC.

The chain joins TRBV6-2 or TRBV6-3 to TRBJ2-5; 7 bases line up with TRBD2. This CDR3 spans 13 amino acids. From germline, CDR1 is MNHEY and CDR2 SVGEGT. Trimming cost V 2 bases and J 3 bases; bases outside gene matches: 0. The CDR3 coding sequence is TGTGCCAGCAGTTACGGGGGGGAAGAGACCCAGTACTTC. It specifies CASSYGGEETQYF.

The sample holds one count of this clone. The chain recombines TRBV5-1 with TRBJ2-5; 7 positions match TRBD2. This CDR3 comprises 15 residues. Germline trimming cut 3 bases from V and 0 bases from J; bases unmatched to any gene: 5. Per germline, CDR1 SGHRS and CDR2 YFSETQ. The CDR3 protein is CASSSVGGDQETQYF. The CDR3 DNA reads TGCGCCAGCAGCTCTGTGGGGGGGGACCAAGAGACCCAGTACTTC.

J is TRBJ1-2 and V is TRBV28; D perhaps matches TRBD1 (5 bases). Per germline, CDR1 MDHEN and CDR2 SYDVKM. There are 13 residues in the CDR3. V lost 8 bases and J lost 5, with 15 bases in between. CDR3 DNA sequence: TGTGCCAGCTATCAGGGACTTTCTTATGGCTACACCTTC. This translates into CASYQGLSYGYTF.

As to this clone: The sample holds other DNA sequences that translate to the same CDR3. The rearrangement links TRBV7-8 to TRBJ1-5; weak D call: TRBD1 (5 bases). V dropped 5 bases and J dropped 0 bases, with 11 bases sitting between them. This CDR3 is 15 amino acids long. Germline CDR1 is SGHVS and CDR2 is FQNEAQ. The chain's CDR3 is CASSPRDNSNQPQHF. In nucleotides, the CDR3 is TGTGCCAGCAGCCCCAGGGATAATAGCAATCAGCCCCAGCATTTT.

The chain employs TRBV24-1 and TRBJ2-3, with 7 bases aligning to TRBD1. Per germline, CDR1 KGHDR and CDR2 SFDVKD. With V trimmed by 5 bases and J by 6 bases, 16 bases remained unmatched. There are 17 residues in the CDR3. CDR3 DNA: TGTGCCACCAGTGGCGAGGGGGCTAGCCCACTTTCTGATACGCAGTATTTT. This encodes CATSGEGASPLSDTQYF.

This chain links TRBV27 with TRBJ1-1; 8 bases align to TRBD1. Germline CDR1 reads MNHEY; CDR2 reads SMNVEV (reference sequence). The CDR3 spans 14 residues. Trimming cost V 8 bases and J 1 base; bases outside gene matches: 6. The CDR3: CASQLTGANTEAFF. The CDR3, as DNA: TGTGCCAGCCAGTTGACAGGGGCGAACACTGAAGCTTTCTTT.

The chain couples TRBV19 to TRBJ1-5; 9 bases are shared with TRBD1. With 10 bases clipped from V and 6 bases from J, the junction kept 7 bases outside the gene matches. The CDR3 has 13 amino acids. Germline loops: CDR1 LNHDA, CDR2 SQIVND (reference sequence). The CDR3 here is CATGGTGIQPQHF. The CDR3 coding sequence is TGTGCCACCGGTGGGACAGGGATTCAGCCCCAGCATTTT.

The chain has TRBV1 and TRBJ1-2; TRBD1 is taken as the D call from the table, unchecked against the DNA. TRBV1 is designated a pseudogene. This CDR3 is 14 amino acids long. In DNA, the CDR3 is TGCACCAGCAGCCAAGCGTGGGACAGGGGCAGCTACACCTTC. Translated: CTSSQAWDRGSYTF.

The V call is TRBV7-2, the J call TRBJ2-7, with D hard to call. The germline CDR1 and CDR2 sequences are SGHTA and FQGNSA. CDR3 size: 13 residues. V lost 0 bases and J lost 2, with 5 bases in between. DNA of the CDR3: TGTGCCAGCAGCTTAGCTAGAACCTACGAGCAGTACTTC. Its protein product is CASSLARTYEQYF.